What follows is one TCR beta chain and its context. The antigen is not known. Noted treatment: around 19 received Ad26.COV2.S at low or high dose, single or two shots; about 5 received placebo; per-sample allocation not given. Sample collection was performed on day 63 after the first vaccine or placebo injection. SARS-CoV-2 spike from the Wuhan strain was encoded by the vaccine, an Ad26 vector. This sample is part of a study of Ad26.COV2.S vaccination and SARS-CoV-2 variants. Study overall: Donor had been placed in the Ad26.COV2.S arm of the COV1001 trial. Into the muscle, Ad26.COV2.S was dosed once or twice, 56 days apart.

Regarding the study as a whole: The study found similar non-spike TCR breadth in vaccine and placebo recipients.

V shed 1 base, J shed 0 bases, and the junction held 8 bases outside the gene matches. The germline CDR1 and CDR2 sequences are LGHNA and YSLEER. The CDR3 totals 17 residues. Profiling relied on immunoSEQ multiplex PCR, and the TCRdb table lists in-frame clones only, not all of them. The sample has hundreds of thousands of clones; approximately 90% are singletons. The chain uses TRBV4-3 and TRBJ2-5; 7 nucleotides match TRBD2. The sequencing used peripheral blood, collected in a trial of Ad26.COV2.S vaccine versus placebo. The sequence was obtained from a person between 18 and 65 years old who received the Ad26.COV2.S COVID-19 vaccine or a placebo. Here the CDR3 DNA reads TGCGCCAGCAGCCAAGGGACTAGTAAGCGCAACCAAGAGACCCAGTACTTC. It codes for CASSQGTSKRNQETQYF.